The 32 T cell receptor beta chains below were found in one sample sequenced in a study of CD8+CD57+ T cells in acquired aplastic anemia. The template used for profiling TCR beta VDJ and CDR3 was genomic DNA. A single record per CDR3 protein comes from TCRdb applying MiXCR to the reads. The table lists 150,000 to 200,000 distinct CDR3 sequences, roughly 48% of them singletons. Whoever was chosen for sequencing had shown CD8+CD57+ cell expansion by flow cytometry. Sequences were obtained from sorted CD4+, CD8+, or CD8+CD57+ T cells (not recorded which) from PBMCs. The receptors shown here come from a human donor with aplastic anemia.

This clonotype has a count of ten or more. This chain connects TRBV15 to TRBJ1-5; D is undetermined. Germline V gene data show CDR1 as LNHNV and CDR2 as YYDKDF (reference sequence). The CDR3 is 15 amino acids. Trimming cost V 6 bases and J 9 bases, with 21 bases left between them. CDR3 bases: TGTGCCACCAGTCCGACCCGGAGGTTTTTAGGGCCCCAGCATTTT. This codes for CATSPTRRFLGPQHF.

In this sample, this clonotype turned up many times. V gene TRBV7-8 combines with J gene TRBJ2-3; 9 bases align to TRBD2. Germline lookup yields CDR1 SGHVS and CDR2 FQNEAQ. Losses at the gene ends were 5 bases for V and 7 bases for J; bases not matched to a gene: 13. This CDR3 comprises 16 residues. The DNA for the CDR3 is TGTGCCAGCAGCCCCCCAACGGGGCGGGGGGGCTATACGCAGTATTTT. Translation gives CASSPPTGRGGYTQYF.

This chain uses TRBV24-1 with TRBJ2-3; D gene ambiguous. V lost 3 bases, J lost 0 bases, and 12 bases lay in between. CDR1 and CDR2 (germline): KGHDR, SFDVKD. The CDR3 is 16 amino acids. The CDR3 nucleotides are TGTGCCACCAGTGATACTGCTTTAGGTAGCACAGATACGCAGTATTTT. Protein product: CATSDTALGSTDTQYF.

The genes are TRBV7-2 and TRBJ1-6, with D unclear. The CDR3 spans 10 residues. CDR1 is SGHTA, CDR2 FQGNSA, per germline. V lost 5 bases and J lost 12, with 5 bases in between. The CDR3 is CASSPLPLHF. CDR3 sequence (DNA): TGTGCCAGCAGCCCATTACCCCTCCACTTT.

The genes are TRBV7-9 and TRBJ2-5; D might be TRBD1 (6 bases). This CDR3 has 14 amino acids. V was cut by 2 bases and J by 5 bases, with 12 bases left in between. The germline V gene has CDR1 SEHNR and CDR2 FQNEAQ (reference sequence). As DNA, the CDR3 is TGTGCCAGCAGCTTAAAGGGGGATTGGGAGACCCAGTACTTC. Amino acids: CASSLKGDWETQYF.

The V gene is TRBV18, the J gene TRBJ2-2, with D tentatively TRBD1 (5 bases). The CDR3 spans 14 residues. Per the germline V gene, CDR1 is KGHSH and CDR2 is LQKENI. The V gene lost 6 bases and the J gene lost 4 bases, with 12 bases spanning the gap. CDR3 region: CASSFDSLTGELFF. The CDR3 DNA reads as TGTGCCAGCTCCTTCGACAGCCTCACCGGGGAGCTGTTTTTT.

This clonotype was seen a handful of times. With a much larger clone just one base away, this may be a read error. The J gene is TRBJ2-5, the V gene TRBV7-2; D unclear. Trimming pared 1 base from V and 1 base from J, leaving 4 bases between. CDR1 is SGHTA, CDR2 FQGNSA, per germline. CDR3 length: 13 residues. CDR3 bases: TGTGCCAGCAGCTTAGGTTCCCAAGAGACCCAGTACTTC. Its protein product is CASSLGSQETQYF.

V gene TRBV20-1 combines with J gene TRBJ2-7, with D possibly TRBD1 on 5 matching bases. This CDR3 spans 16 amino acids. Germline CDR1 and CDR2: DFQATT and SNEGSKA (reference sequence). Trimming pared 0 bases from V and 3 bases from J, leaving 18 bases between. The CDR3 here is CSARDLGLVSSYEQYF. CDR3 coding DNA: TGCAGTGCTAGAGATTTGGGGCTGGTTTCCAGCTACGAGCAGTACTTC.

The chain uses TRBV10-2 and TRBJ2-3; possible D gene TRBD2, 5 bases. The CDR3 sequence is 15 residues long. CDR1 is WSHSY and CDR2 is SAAADI in the germline V gene. Trimming stripped 5 bases from V and 7 bases from J, with 19 bases between. The CDR3 loop is CASSTQAGLRYTQYF. Here the CDR3 DNA reads TGCGCCAGCAGTACTCAAGCCGGACTCCGATATACGCAGTATTTT.

This clonotype showed up just a few times. The rearrangement joins TRBV20-1 to TRBJ1-6; 8 bases are a match to TRBD1. Germline V gene lookup returns CDR1 DFQATT and CDR2 SNEGSKA (reference sequence). The CDR3 is made up of 14 amino acids. V dropped 5 bases and J dropped 10; count of bases not matched to a gene: 10. In nucleotides, the CDR3 is TGCAGTGCTCCGCTTGGACAGGGAGGATCACCCCTCCACTTT. Amino acids: CSAPLGQGGSPLHF.

This clonotype came up once. The chain couples TRBV6-1 to TRBJ1-6; D ambiguous. Trimming took 3 bases from V and 7 from J, leaving 7 bases between them. Germline CDR1 is MNHNS and CDR2 is SASEGT. The CDR3 loop spans 13 amino acids. CDR3 amino acids: CASSELRNSPLHF. CDR3 DNA sequence: TGTGCCAGCAGTGAGTTAAGGAATTCACCCCTCCACTTT.

Regarding this clonotype: The conserved phenylalanine or tryptophan is not found at the CDR3 terminus, so this likely reflects a read error. J is TRBJ1-6 and V is TRBV19; D is unclear. The CDR3 length is 15 residues. CDR1 is LNHDA, CDR2 SQIVND, per germline (reference sequence). V shed 9 bases and J shed 11 bases, with 23 bases lying between them. The CDR3 nucleotides read TGTGCCAGCGCAGAAACGTACCGGGTTGATCCACCCCTCCACTCT. It specifies CASAETYRVDPPLHS.

This clonotype was counted ten times or more. The gene calls are TRBV20-1 and TRBJ2-2, with 9 positions matching TRBD2. The CDR3 has 20 amino acids. V lost 0 bases to trimming and J lost 3 bases; unmatched junction nucleotides: 17. Germline CDR1 and CDR2: DFQATT and SNEGSKA (reference sequence). The CDR3 sequence: CSARDFRQRGAPYDTGELFF. In nucleotides, the CDR3 is TGCAGTGCTAGAGATTTCCGGCAGCGGGGGGCCCCATACGACACCGGGGAGCTGTTTTTT.

This clonotype was seen at least ten times. The CDR3 DNA reads as TGTGCCAGCAGCGCCCAGCCCCGGGATGAGCAGTTCTTC. It specifies CASSAQPRDEQFF. V usage is TRBV5-5 and J usage is TRBJ2-1; no definite D call. This CDR3 has 13 residues. Germline loops: CDR1 SGHKS, CDR2 YYEKEE (reference sequence). Trimming took off 4 bases at V and 8 bases at J, with 13 bases between the two ends.

This clonotype came up many times. This could be a read error, since a much larger clone is one nucleotide away. In DNA, the CDR3 is TGTGCCATCAGTGAGTCTCAGGAAGAAGAGACCCAGTACTTC. This codes for CAISESQEEETQYF. This chain links TRBV10-3 with TRBJ2-5; D uncertain. This CDR3 is built from 14 residues. Looked up from germline, CDR1 is ENHRY and CDR2 is SYGVKD. Trimming removed 0 bases at V and 3 bases at J, with 8 bases between.

This clonotype was seen repeatedly, ten times or more. The V call is TRBV7-6, the J call TRBJ1-4, with a weak D call TRBD1 (5 bases). The CDR3 has 15 residues. Germline-derived CDR1 and CDR2 are SGHVS and FNYEAQ. V was trimmed by 7 bases and J by 0 bases, leaving 12 bases between them. CDR3 in amino acids: CASTRLTATNEKLFF. The CDR3 bases are TGTGCCAGCACCCGATTGACAGCAACTAATGAAAAACTGTTTTTT.

The table lists this clonotype with many counts. This chain links TRBV12-3 or TRBV12-4 with TRBJ2-7, with 8 bases fitting TRBD2. Germline trimming cut 6 bases from V and 3 bases from J; bases unmatched to any gene: 7. This CDR3 contains 14 residues. CDR3 nucleotides: TGTGCCAGCAGCCTTAGCGGGGCGTGCTACGAGCAGTACTTC. As protein: CASSLSGACYEQYF.

In the case of this clonotype: A read error may account for a junction end that differs from germline. This sequence joins TRBV5-5 and TRBJ2-5; D may be TRBD1 (6 bases). Germline CDR1 is SGHKS and CDR2 is YYEKEE (reference sequence). CDR3 size: 14 residues. The DNA for the CDR3 is TGTGCCAGCAGCTCCACAGGGCCCCAAGAGCCCCAGTACTTC. Protein product: CASSSTGPQEPQYF.

This chain links TRBV4-2 with TRBJ1-1; unclear D gene. The germline V gene has CDR1 LGHNA and CDR2 YNFKEQ. Trimming stripped 0 bases from V and 1 base from J, with 12 bases between. The CDR3 has 16 residues. The CDR3 sequence: CASSQDRLAPNTEAFF. CDR3 nucleotide sequence: TGTGCCAGCAGCCAAGACCGCCTGGCGCCGAACACTGAAGCTTTCTTT.

This clonotype was seen repeatedly, ten times or more. The genes are TRBV6-1 and TRBJ2-7; D gene ambiguous. The CDR3 is 13 residues long. With 10 bases removed from V and 0 bases from J, the gap between germline ends came to 13 bases. The germline V gene has CDR1 MNHNS and CDR2 SASEGT. DNA of the CDR3: TGTGCCATCACCTCGACCCTCTCCTACGAGCAGTACTTC. Translating it yields CAITSTLSYEQYF.

This clonotype was seen a few times. The rearrangement links TRBV19 to TRBJ1-1, with D unresolved. Trimming stripped 5 bases from V and 6 bases from J, with 7 bases between. This CDR3 is 11 amino acids long. Germline CDR1 reads LNHDA; CDR2 reads SQIVND (reference sequence). Written as DNA, the CDR3 is TGTGCCAGTAGTTTTGTTTCTGAAGCTTTCTTT. It is translated as CASSFVSEAFF.

The genes are TRBV5-1 and TRBJ2-7; maybe TRBD1 (5 bases). The germline gives CDR1 SGHRS, CDR2 YFSETQ. V gave up 0 bases and J gave up 4 bases, with 8 bases separating them. CDR3 length equals 13 residues. CDR3 amino acids: CASSLVQGYEQYF. CDR3 bases: TGCGCCAGCAGCTTGGTGCAGGGTTACGAGCAGTACTTC.

This clonotype was recorded once. The chain uses TRBV24-1 and TRBJ1-2; D ambiguous. Germline V CDR1 and CDR2: KGHDR, SFDVKD. The CDR3 runs to 16 residues. The ends were cut back, 2 bases at V and 4 bases at J, with 16 bases in the middle. For the CDR3, the DNA is TGTGCCACCAGTGATTCGGGTCTGGAGTCGACCTATGGCTACACCTTC. Protein sequence: CATSDSGLESTYGYTF.

This clonotype occurred many times. The CDR3 DNA sequence: TGTGCCAGTAGTATCAGCCCCGGACAGGTGGGCTATGGCTACACCTTC. This gives the protein CASSISPGQVGYGYTF. The J gene is TRBJ1-2, the V gene TRBV19, with 7 bases lining up with TRBD1. V was clipped by 3 bases and J by 4 bases; unmatched bases: 11. The germline gives CDR1 LNHDA, CDR2 SQIVND (reference sequence). CDR3 length: 16 amino acids.

This clonotype came up many times. The chain joins TRBV3-1 to TRBJ2-1; D gene ambiguous. V lost 0 bases, J lost 0 bases, and 12 bases lay in between. In germline, CDR1 is LGHDT, CDR2 YNNKEL (reference sequence). CDR3 length: 17 amino acids. The CDR3 loop reads CASSQDPTPSSYNEQFF. The CDR3 DNA reads as TGTGCCAGCAGCCAAGATCCTACGCCGAGCTCCTACAATGAGCAGTTCTTC.

This sequence joins TRBV11-2 and TRBJ1-3; D is uncertain. The V gene lost 5 bases and the J gene lost 0 bases, with 14 bases spanning the gap. Per germline, CDR1 SGHAT and CDR2 FQNNGV. The CDR3 runs 16 residues. The CDR3 DNA reads as TGTGCCAGCAGCGCCGACGTACTACGCTCTGGAAACACCATATATTTT. Its translation: CASSADVLRSGNTIYF. The variable domain in full, with the rest retrieved from reference TRBV11-2 and TRBJ1-3, is EAGVAQSPRYKIIEKRQSVAFWCNPISGHATLYWYQQILGQGPKLLIQFQNNGVVDDSQLPKDRFSAERLKGVDSTLKIQPAKLEDSAVYLCASSADVLRSGNTIYFGEGSWLTVV.

This chain joins TRBV5-8 and TRBJ1-2; maybe TRBD1 (5 bases). Germline V gives CDR1 SGHTS, CDR2 YDEGEE. Trimming took 4 bases from V and 3 from J, leaving 16 bases between them. This CDR3 contains 15 residues. The CDR3 bases are TGTGCCAGCAGCCCCCGGAGGGGCGGGCACTATGGCTACACCTTC. Translated, it gives CASSPRRGGHYGYTF.

This clonotype occurred many times. The V call is TRBV29-1, the J call TRBJ2-1; TRBD2 is a possible D gene (7 bases). V lost 5 bases, J lost 7 bases, and 21 bases lay in between. The CDR3 runs to 15 residues. Germline V CDR1 and CDR2: SQVTM, ANQGSEA. CDR3: CSVNLGGGSRNEQFF. The CDR3 nucleotides read TGCAGCGTTAACCTTGGGGGGGGCTCAAGAAATGAGCAGTTCTTC.

The sample holds many counts of this clonotype. The chain employs TRBV20-1 and TRBJ2-7; D uncertain. CDR3 size: 13 residues. Germline CDR1 and CDR2: DFQATT and SNEGSKA (reference sequence). The V and J ends lost 0 bases and 4 bases respectively, with 10 bases between them. The CDR3 region is CSARDPSNYEQYF. DNA for the CDR3: TGCAGTGCTAGAGATCCCAGCAATTACGAGCAGTACTTC.

This clonotype was observed a few times. The chain combines TRBV29-1 with TRBJ1-2; 7 nucleotides agree with TRBD1. Germline V CDR1 and CDR2: SQVTM, ANQGSEA. The V segment lost 6 bases and the J segment 6 bases; nucleotides outside the gene matches: 7. The CDR3 has 12 residues. CDR3 sequence reads: CSVQGGGDGYTF. The CDR3 nucleotides are TGCAGCGTACAGGGAGGGGGCGATGGCTACACCTTC.

The chain employs TRBV7-3 and TRBJ1-1; D is ambiguous. Trimming removed 5 bases at V and 11 bases at J, with 9 bases between. CDR1 is SGHTA, CDR2 FQGTGA, per germline. The length of the CDR3 is 10 residues. The CDR3 region has the DNA TGTGCCAGCAGCCGCCCTAGGGCTTTCTTT. It translates to CASSRPRAFF. Combining the CDR3 with reference TRBV7-3 and TRBJ1-1 gives the whole variable domain GAGVSQTPSNKVTEKGKYVELRCDPISGHTALYWYRQSLGQGPEFLIYFQGTGAADDSGLPNDRFFAVRPEGSVSTLKIQRTERGDSAVYLCASSRPRAFFGQGTRLTVV.

As concerns this clonotype: This clone may be a read error of a much larger clone one base away. V is TRBV7-9 and J is TRBJ1-2; D is unclear. Between the trimmed V and J ends, which lost 1 base and 6 bases, there was a span of 6 bases. CDR1 and CDR2 (germline): SEHNR, FQNEAQ (reference sequence). The CDR3 runs 12 residues. The CDR3 loop is CASSLGGNGYTF. The DNA of the CDR3 is TGTGCCAGCAGCTTAGGAGGGAATGGCTACACCTTC.